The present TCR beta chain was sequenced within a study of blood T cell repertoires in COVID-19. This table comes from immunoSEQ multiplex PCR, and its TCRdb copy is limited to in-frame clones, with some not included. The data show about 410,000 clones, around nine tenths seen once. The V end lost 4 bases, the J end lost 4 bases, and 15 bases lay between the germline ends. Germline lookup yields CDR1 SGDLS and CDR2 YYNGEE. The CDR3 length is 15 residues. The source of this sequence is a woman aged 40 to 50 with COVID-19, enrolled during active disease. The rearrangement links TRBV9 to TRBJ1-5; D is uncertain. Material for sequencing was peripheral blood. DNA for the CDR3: TGTGCCAGCAGCTTTGGCGGGGTCGGGAATCAGCCCCAGCATTTT. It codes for CASSFGGVGNQPQHF.